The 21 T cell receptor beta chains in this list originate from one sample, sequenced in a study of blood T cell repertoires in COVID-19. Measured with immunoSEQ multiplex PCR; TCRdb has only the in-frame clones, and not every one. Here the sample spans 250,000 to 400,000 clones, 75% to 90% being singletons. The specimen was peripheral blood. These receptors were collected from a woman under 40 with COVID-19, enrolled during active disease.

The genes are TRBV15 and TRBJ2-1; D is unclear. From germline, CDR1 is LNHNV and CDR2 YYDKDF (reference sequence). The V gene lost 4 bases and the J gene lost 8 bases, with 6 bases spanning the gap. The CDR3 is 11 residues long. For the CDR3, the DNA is TGTGCCACCAGCATACACGATGAGCAGTTCTTC. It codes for CATSIHDEQFF.

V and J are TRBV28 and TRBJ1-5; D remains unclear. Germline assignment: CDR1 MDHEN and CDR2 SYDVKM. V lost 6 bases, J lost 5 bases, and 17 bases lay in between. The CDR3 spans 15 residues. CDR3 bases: TGTGCCAGCAGGCTCCCGACGGGGTCGGATCAGCCCCAGCATTTT. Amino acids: CASRLPTGSDQPQHF. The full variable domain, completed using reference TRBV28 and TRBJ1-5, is DVKVTQSSRYLVKRTGEKVFLECVQDMDHENMFWYRQDPGLGLRLIYFSYDVKMKEKGDIPEGYSVSREKKERFSLILESASTNQTSMYLCASRLPTGSDQPQHFGDGTRLSIL.

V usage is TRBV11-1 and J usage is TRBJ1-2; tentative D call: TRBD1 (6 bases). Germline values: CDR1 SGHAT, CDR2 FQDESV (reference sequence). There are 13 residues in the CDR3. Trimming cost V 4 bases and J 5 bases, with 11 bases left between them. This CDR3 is CASSSGTPYGYTF. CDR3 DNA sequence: TGTGCCAGCAGCTCCGGGACACCTTATGGCTACACCTTC.

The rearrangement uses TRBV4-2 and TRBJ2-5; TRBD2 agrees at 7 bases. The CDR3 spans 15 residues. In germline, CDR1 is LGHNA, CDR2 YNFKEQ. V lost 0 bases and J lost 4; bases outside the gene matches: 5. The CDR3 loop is CASSQERAGIETQYF. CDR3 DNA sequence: TGTGCCAGCAGCCAAGAAAGAGCGGGGATAGAGACCCAGTACTTC.

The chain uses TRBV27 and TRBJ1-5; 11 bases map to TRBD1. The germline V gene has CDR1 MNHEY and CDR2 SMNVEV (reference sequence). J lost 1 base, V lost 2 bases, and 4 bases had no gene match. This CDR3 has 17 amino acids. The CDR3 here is CASSLRGTGGSNQPQHF. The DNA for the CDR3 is TGTGCCAGCAGTTTAAGGGGGACAGGGGGAAGCAATCAGCCCCAGCATTTT.

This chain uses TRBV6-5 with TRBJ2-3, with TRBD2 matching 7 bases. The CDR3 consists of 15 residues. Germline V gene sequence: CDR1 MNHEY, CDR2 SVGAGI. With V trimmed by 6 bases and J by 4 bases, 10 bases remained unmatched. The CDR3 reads CASRVSGSSSDTQYF. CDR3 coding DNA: TGTGCCAGCAGGGTTAGCGGGTCCTCTTCAGATACGCAGTATTTT.

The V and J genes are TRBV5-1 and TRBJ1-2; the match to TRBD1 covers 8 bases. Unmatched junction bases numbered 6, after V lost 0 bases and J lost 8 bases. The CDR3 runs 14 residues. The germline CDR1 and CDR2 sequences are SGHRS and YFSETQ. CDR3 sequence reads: CASSLAGQGRGYTF. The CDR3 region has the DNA TGCGCCAGCAGCTTGGCCGGACAGGGTCGGGGCTACACCTTC.

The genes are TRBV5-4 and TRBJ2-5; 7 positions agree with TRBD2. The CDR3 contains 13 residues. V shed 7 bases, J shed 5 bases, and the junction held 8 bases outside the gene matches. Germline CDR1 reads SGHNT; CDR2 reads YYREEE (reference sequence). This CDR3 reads CASSHRGGETQYF. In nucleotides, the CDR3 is TGTGCCAGCTCCCACCGGGGAGGGGAGACCCAGTACTTC.

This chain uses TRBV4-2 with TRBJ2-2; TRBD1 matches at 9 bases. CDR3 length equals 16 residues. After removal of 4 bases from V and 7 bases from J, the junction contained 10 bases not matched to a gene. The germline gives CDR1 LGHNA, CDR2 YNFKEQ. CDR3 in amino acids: CASSLGPGQGGGELFF. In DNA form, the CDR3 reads TGTGCCAGCAGCCTAGGACCGGGACAGGGAGGCGGGGAGCTGTTTTTT.

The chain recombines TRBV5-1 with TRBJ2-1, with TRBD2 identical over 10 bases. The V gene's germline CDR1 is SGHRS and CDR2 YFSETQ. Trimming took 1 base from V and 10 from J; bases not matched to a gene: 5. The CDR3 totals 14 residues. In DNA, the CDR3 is TGCGCCAGCAGCTTGAGCGGGAGGGTGGGGGAGCAGTTCTTC. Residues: CASSLSGRVGEQFF.

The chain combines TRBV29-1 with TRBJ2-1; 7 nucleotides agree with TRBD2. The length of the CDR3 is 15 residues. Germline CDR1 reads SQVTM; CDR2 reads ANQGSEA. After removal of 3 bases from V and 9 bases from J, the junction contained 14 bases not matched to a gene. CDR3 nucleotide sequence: TGCAGCGTTGAGGCCGGGGGGTGGGGAGCGGCTGAGCAGTTCTTC. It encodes CSVEAGGWGAAEQFF.

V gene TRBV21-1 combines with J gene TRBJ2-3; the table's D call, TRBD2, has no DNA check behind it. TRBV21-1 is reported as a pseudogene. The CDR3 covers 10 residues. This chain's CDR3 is CASVRGIPYF. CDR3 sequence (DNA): TGTGCCAGCGTGCGAGGGATCCCGTATTTT.

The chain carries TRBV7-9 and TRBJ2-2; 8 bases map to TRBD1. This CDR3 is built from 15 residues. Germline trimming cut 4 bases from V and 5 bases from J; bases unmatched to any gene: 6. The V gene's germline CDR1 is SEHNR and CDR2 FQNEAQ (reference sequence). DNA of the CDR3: TGTGCCAGCAGCTGGACAGGGTTGAGAACCGGGGAGCTGTTTTTT. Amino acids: CASSWTGLRTGELFF.

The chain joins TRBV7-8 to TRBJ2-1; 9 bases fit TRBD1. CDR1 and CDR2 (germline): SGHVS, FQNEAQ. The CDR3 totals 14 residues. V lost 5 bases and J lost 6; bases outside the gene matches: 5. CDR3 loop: CASSRRTGANEQFF. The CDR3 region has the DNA TGTGCCAGCAGCCGCCGGACAGGGGCCAATGAGCAGTTCTTC.

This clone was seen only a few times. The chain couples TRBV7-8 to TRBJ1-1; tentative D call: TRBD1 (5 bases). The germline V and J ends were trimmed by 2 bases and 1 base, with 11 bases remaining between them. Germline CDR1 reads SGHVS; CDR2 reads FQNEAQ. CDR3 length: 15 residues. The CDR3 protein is CASSLSGLPNTEAFF. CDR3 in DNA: TGTGCCAGCAGCTTATCGGGACTGCCGAACACTGAAGCTTTCTTT.

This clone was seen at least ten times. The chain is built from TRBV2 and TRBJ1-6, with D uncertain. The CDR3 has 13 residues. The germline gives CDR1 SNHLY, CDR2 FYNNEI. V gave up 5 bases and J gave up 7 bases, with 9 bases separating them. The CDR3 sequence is CASSQTRNSPLHF. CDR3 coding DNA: TGTGCCAGCAGTCAGACACGCAATTCACCCCTCCACTTT.

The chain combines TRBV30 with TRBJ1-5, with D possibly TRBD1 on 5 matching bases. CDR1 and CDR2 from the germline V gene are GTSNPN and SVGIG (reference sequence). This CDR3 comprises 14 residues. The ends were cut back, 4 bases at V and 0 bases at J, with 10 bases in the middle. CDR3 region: CAWTQGYSNQPQHF. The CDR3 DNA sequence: TGTGCCTGGACGCAGGGCTATAGCAATCAGCCCCAGCATTTT. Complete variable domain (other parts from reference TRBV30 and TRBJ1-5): SQTIHQWPATLVQPVGSPLSLECTVEGTSNPNLYWYRQAAGRGLQLLFYSVGIGQISSEVPQNLSASRPQDRQFILSSKKLLLSDSGFYLCAWTQGYSNQPQHFGDGTRLSIL.

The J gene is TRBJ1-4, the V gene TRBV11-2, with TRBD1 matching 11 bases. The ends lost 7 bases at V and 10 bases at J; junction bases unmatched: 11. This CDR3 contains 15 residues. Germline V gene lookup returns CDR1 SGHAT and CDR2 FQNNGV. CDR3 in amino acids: CASTSIRTGGGKLFF. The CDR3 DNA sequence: TGTGCCAGCACCTCGATTAGGACAGGGGGCGGAAAACTGTTTTTT.

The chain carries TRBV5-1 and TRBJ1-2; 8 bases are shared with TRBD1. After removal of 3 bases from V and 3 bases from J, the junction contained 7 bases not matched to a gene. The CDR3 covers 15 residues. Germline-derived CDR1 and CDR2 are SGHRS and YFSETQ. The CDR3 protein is CASSSPTGVDYGYTF. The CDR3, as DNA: TGCGCCAGCAGCTCCCCGACAGGGGTTGACTATGGCTACACCTTC.

The CDR3 DNA is TGTGCCAGCTCACCAGGGGACAGGGCTTCTTCACCCCTCCACTTT. Encoded protein: CASSPGDRASSPLHF. The V call is TRBV18, the J call TRBJ1-6; 9 bases align to TRBD1. Germline CDR1 is KGHSH and CDR2 is LQKENI. CDR3 length: 15 residues. Trimming took 2 bases from V and 9 from J; bases not matched to a gene: 5.

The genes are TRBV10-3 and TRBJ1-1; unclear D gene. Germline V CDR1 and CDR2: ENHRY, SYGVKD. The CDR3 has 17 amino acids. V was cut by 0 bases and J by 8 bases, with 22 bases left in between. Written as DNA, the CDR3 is TGTGCCATCAGTGAGTCGGTAGTCGCTAGAGGTTTTTTGGAAGCTTTCTTT. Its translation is CAISESVVARGFLEAFF.